The 25 T cell receptor beta chains below come from one sample, sequenced in a study of blood T cell repertoires in COVID-19. Only in-frame clones appear in the TCRdb table, and some are missing; sequencing was by immunoSEQ multiplex PCR. Of over 130,000 clones in the sample, around three quarters were seen once. Sequencing was done on a sample of peripheral blood. The receptors stem from a man aged 45-60 years with acute or convalescent COVID-19.

The chain couples TRBV18 to TRBJ2-2, with D tentatively TRBD1 (6 bases). Germline CDR1 reads KGHSH; CDR2 reads LQKENI. This CDR3 is 21 amino acids long. The ends were cut back, 0 bases at V and 4 bases at J, with 27 bases in the middle. The CDR3 region has the DNA TGTGCCAGCTCACCACCTCACTATTCAACAGGGTGCCAACACCTCACCGGGGAGCTGTTTTTT. This gives the protein CASSPPHYSTGCQHLTGELFF. Filled out from reference TRBV18 and TRBJ2-2, the complete variable domain reads NAGVMQNPRHLVRRRGQEARLRCSPMKGHSHVYWYRQLPEEGLKFMVYLQKENIIDESGMPKERFSAEFPKEGPSILRIQQVVRGDSAAYFCASSPPHYSTGCQHLTGELFFGEGSRLTVL.

This rearrangement joins TRBV21-1 to TRBJ2-7; TRBD1, the table's D call, lacks a check against the DNA. TRBV21-1 represents a pseudogene. The length of the CDR3 is 19 residues. CDR3 bases: TGTGCCAGCAGCAAAGAAGGAATGGGGGACAGGGGGTCGACCTACGAGCAGTACGTC. This sequence encodes CASSKEGMGDRGSTYEQYV.

The V gene is TRBV24-1, the J gene TRBJ2-2; tentatively, D is TRBD2 (5 bases). This CDR3 spans 12 amino acids. Trimming cost V 7 bases and J 6 bases, with 8 bases left between them. Germline assignment: CDR1 KGHDR and CDR2 SFDVKD. CDR3 coding DNA: TGTGCCACCAGGGAGGATTCCGGGGAGCTGTTTTTT. It specifies CATREDSGELFF.

The rearrangement joins TRBV5-1 to TRBJ1-1; TRBD1 is a possible D gene (6 bases). The CDR3 is made up of 14 amino acids. CDR1 and CDR2 (germline): SGHRS, YFSETQ. The V end lost 4 bases, the J end lost 2 bases, and 12 bases lay between the germline ends. The CDR3 nucleotides are TGCGCCAGCAGCGACGGACAGTTTAACACTGAAGCTTTCTTT. Amino acids: CASSDGQFNTEAFF.

The V call is TRBV4-1, the J call TRBJ2-3; a weak D match, TRBD1 (6 bases). The CDR3 runs 20 residues. V lost 4 bases, J lost 0 bases, and 26 bases lay in between. CDR1 is MGHRA and CDR2 is YSYEKL in the germline V gene. CDR3 bases: TGCGCCAGCAGCCCAATTACGGCAATGACAGGAATTCCTAGCACAGATACGCAGTATTTT. This translates into CASSPITAMTGIPSTDTQYF.

V gene TRBV10-3 combines with J gene TRBJ1-4; 8 bases line up with TRBD1. The CDR3 covers 14 residues. Looked up from germline, CDR1 is ENHRY and CDR2 is SYGVKD. Unmatched junction bases numbered 0, after V lost 4 bases and J lost 2 bases. The CDR3 bases are TGTGCCATCAGTGGGACAGGGACTAATGAAAAACTGTTTTTT. Its protein is CAISGTGTNEKLFF.

This clone occurred once. V gene TRBV19 combines with J gene TRBJ1-6, with TRBD1 as a possible D gene (5 bases). From germline, CDR1 is LNHDA and CDR2 SQIVND (reference sequence). Trimming removed 6 bases from V and 8 bases from J, with 8 bases in between. The CDR3 consists of 12 residues. The CDR3 sequence is CASSAGYSPLHF. As DNA, the CDR3 is TGTGCCAGTAGCGCAGGGTATTCACCCCTCCACTTT.

The V gene is TRBV5-1, the J gene TRBJ1-2; D ambiguous. The CDR3 is 14 amino acids. V was clipped by 0 bases and J by 3 bases, with 9 bases between them. CDR1 and CDR2 (germline): SGHRS, YFSETQ. The chain's CDR3 is CASSLERGDYGYTF. The CDR3 DNA reads as TGCGCCAGCAGCTTGGAGCGGGGTGACTATGGCTACACCTTC.

The chain is built from TRBV24-1 and TRBJ2-3; 8 bases line up with TRBD1. V shed 5 bases and J 0 bases; nucleotides not matched to a gene: 15. Germline V gene data show CDR1 as KGHDR and CDR2 as SFDVKD. There are 19 residues in the CDR3. CDR3 nucleotides: TGTGCCACCAGTGCCGGACCTCTTGGACAGGGCTCTAGCACAGATACGCAGTATTTT. As protein: CATSAGPLGQGSSTDTQYF.

V usage is TRBV7-2 and J usage is TRBJ2-1, with 9 bases matching TRBD1. V was pared by 3 bases and J by 5 bases, with 5 bases of the junction left unmatched. Germline lookup yields CDR1 SGHTA and CDR2 FQGNSA. This CDR3 has 15 amino acids. The CDR3 nucleotides read TGTGCCAGCAGCTTCGGACAGGGGAAAGACAATGAGCAGTTCTTC. Translation: CASSFGQGKDNEQFF.

In its sample, this clone was seen once. Here the CDR3 reads CASSSRTSGYNEQFF. Written as DNA, the CDR3 is TGTGCCAGCAGCTCTAGGACTAGCGGGTACAATGAGCAGTTCTTC. The chain couples TRBV7-2 to TRBJ2-1, with TRBD2 matching over 11 bases. Germline CDR1 SGHTA, CDR2 FQGNSA. This CDR3 spans 15 amino acids. J gave up 4 bases and V 4 bases, and 3 bases lay outside the gene matches.

The chain combines TRBV2 with TRBJ2-5; 8 bases map to TRBD1. After removal of 8 bases from V and 2 bases from J, the junction contained 4 bases not matched to a gene. This CDR3 region has 13 residues. Germline CDR1 reads SNHLY; CDR2 reads FYNNEI. The CDR3 nucleotides are TGTGCCAGCGGACAGGGCCTTCAAGAGACCCAGTACTTC. Encoded protein: CASGQGLQETQYF. Filled out from reference TRBV2 and TRBJ2-5, the complete variable domain reads EPEVTQTPSHQVTQMGQEVILRCVPISNHLYFYWYRQILGQKVEFLVSFYNNEISEKSEIFDDQFSVERPDGSNFTLKIRSTKLEDSAMYFCASGQGLQETQYFGPGTRLLVL.

The rearrangement links TRBV30 to TRBJ1-1; D gene ambiguous. The CDR3 length is 14 residues. CDR1 and CDR2 from the germline V gene are GTSNPN and SVGIG (reference sequence). Trimming took 4 bases from V and 8 from J, leaving 20 bases between them. The CDR3 region is CAWNSDGGGREAFF. DNA of the CDR3: TGTGCCTGGAATAGTGACGGAGGAGGGAGGGAAGCTTTCTTT.

The chain couples TRBV5-1 to TRBJ1-1, with 7 bases that match TRBD1. V shed 4 bases and J 3 bases; nucleotides not matched to a gene: 12. CDR1 SGHRS and CDR2 YFSETQ come from the germline V gene. This CDR3 has 16 amino acids. CDR3 nucleotide sequence: TGCGCCAGCAGCCACGTAAGACAGGGTGGGCACACTGAAGCTTTCTTT. Protein product: CASSHVRQGGHTEAFF.

This clone was observed a single time. The chain combines TRBV2 with TRBJ1-6; 9 bases map to TRBD1. Germline CDR1 is SNHLY and CDR2 is FYNNEI. The length of the CDR3 is 15 residues. J lost 7 bases, V lost 5 bases, and 6 bases had no gene match. CDR3 DNA: TGTGCCAGCAGTCAACAGGGGGCGCAAAATTCACCCCTCCACTTT. Its translation is CASSQQGAQNSPLHF.

V gene TRBV5-1 combines with J gene TRBJ2-2; D is possibly TRBD2 (6 bases). Germline V gene data show CDR1 as SGHRS and CDR2 as YFSETQ. The V end was cut by 4 bases, the J end by 2 bases, with 18 bases between. The CDR3 is 17 residues long. The CDR3, as DNA: TGCGCCAGCAGCCCGGCGGCGGGGTTAACTAACACCGGGGAGCTGTTTTTT. It is translated as CASSPAAGLTNTGELFF.

The chain joins TRBV4-2 to TRBJ2-3; 13 positions agree with TRBD2. The CDR3 is 17 amino acids. J gave up 2 bases and V 4 bases, and 6 bases lay outside the gene matches. CDR1 and CDR2 from the germline V gene are LGHNA and YNFKEQ. For the CDR3, the DNA is TGTGCCAGCAGCCGCCGACTAGCGGGGGGAATCACAGATACGCAGTATTTT. Protein product: CASSRRLAGGITDTQYF.

The chain employs TRBV2 and TRBJ1-2, with D possibly being TRBD1 (6 bases). The CDR3 length is 14 residues. V lost 7 bases, J lost 2 bases, and 14 bases lay in between. CDR1 and CDR2 from the germline V gene are SNHLY and FYNNEI. The CDR3 sequence is CASTRTASNYGYTF. The DNA of the CDR3 is TGTGCCAGCACCAGGACAGCCTCAAACTATGGCTACACCTTC.

J is TRBJ1-2 and V is TRBV6-5; D might be TRBD1 (6 bases). Germline CDR1 MNHEY, CDR2 SVGAGI. The CDR3 consists of 14 residues. With 2 bases removed from V and 4 bases from J, the gap between germline ends came to 11 bases. The CDR3 DNA reads as TGTGCCAGCAGTTACGACAGGACATCCTATGGCTACACCTTC. It specifies CASSYDRTSYGYTF.

The rearrangement joins TRBV19 to TRBJ1-2; D unclear. The CDR3 is 14 amino acids. CDR1 and CDR2 (germline): LNHDA, SQIVND (reference sequence). Trimming pared 5 bases from V and 2 bases from J, leaving 12 bases between. The CDR3 is CASSLGSLNYGYTF. For the CDR3, the DNA is TGTGCCAGTAGTTTGGGCAGTTTAAACTATGGCTACACCTTC.

The chain is built from TRBV18 and TRBJ2-1; 9 bases match TRBD1. This CDR3 spans 13 amino acids. Germline V gives CDR1 KGHSH, CDR2 LQKENI. Trimming at V came to 6 bases and at J to 8 bases, leaving 5 bases not matched to a gene. This CDR3 is CASSLRTGDEQFF. CDR3 bases: TGTGCCAGCTCTCTCCGGACAGGGGATGAGCAGTTCTTC.

Only a few counts were recorded for this clone. The CDR3 nucleotides read TGTGCCATCAGTGAGCGAGACAGGGGCGAGCAGTACGTC. It codes for CAISERDRGEQYV. This rearrangement joins TRBV10-3 to TRBJ2-7, with 8 bases aligning to TRBD1. Trimming at V came to 2 bases and at J to 6 bases, leaving 3 bases not matched to a gene. The CDR3 has 13 amino acids. Germline assignment: CDR1 ENHRY and CDR2 SYGVKD.

V and J are TRBV28 and TRBJ1-4; TRBD1 aligns across 8 bases. Germline CDR1 MDHEN, CDR2 SYDVKM. The CDR3 consists of 15 residues. V lost 5 bases and J lost 4; bases outside the gene matches: 6. DNA for the CDR3: TGTGCCAGCAGTCTACCAACAGGGGGTAATGAAAAACTGTTTTTT. Its protein product is CASSLPTGGNEKLFF.

The chain carries TRBV20-1 and TRBJ2-5; no reliable D call. V was cut by 3 bases and J by 4 bases, with 15 bases left in between. The CDR3 loop spans 14 amino acids. Germline V gives CDR1 DFQATT, CDR2 SNEGSKA (reference sequence). The CDR3 region has the DNA TGCAGTGCTAGTGCCGGGTCCTTGGGAGAGACCCAGTACTTC. Translation: CSASAGSLGETQYF.

The CDR3 spells CASSRRGVGGTGELFF. Written as DNA, the CDR3 is TGTGCCAGCAGCCGGAGGGGTGTCGGGGGTACCGGGGAGCTGTTTTTT. The chain is built from TRBV3-1 (or the pseudogene TRBV3-2) and TRBJ2-2; a possible D gene is TRBD2 (6 bases). With 4 bases removed from V and 5 bases from J, the gap between germline ends came to 17 bases. The CDR3 covers 16 residues. The germline CDR1 and CDR2 sequences are LGHDT and YNNKEL (reference sequence).